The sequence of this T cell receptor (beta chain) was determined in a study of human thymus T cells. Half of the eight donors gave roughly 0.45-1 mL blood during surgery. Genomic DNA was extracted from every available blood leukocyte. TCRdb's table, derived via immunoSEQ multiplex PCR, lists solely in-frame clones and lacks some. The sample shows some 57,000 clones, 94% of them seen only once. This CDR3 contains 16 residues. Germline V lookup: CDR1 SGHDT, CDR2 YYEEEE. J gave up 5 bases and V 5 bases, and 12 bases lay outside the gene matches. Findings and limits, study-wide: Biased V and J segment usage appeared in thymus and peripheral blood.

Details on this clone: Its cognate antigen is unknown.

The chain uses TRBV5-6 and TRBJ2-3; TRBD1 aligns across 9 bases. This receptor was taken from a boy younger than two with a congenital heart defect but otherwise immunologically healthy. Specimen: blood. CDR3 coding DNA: TGTGCCAGCAGATTAATCCGGGACAGGGTAGGAGATACGCAGTATTTT. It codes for CASRLIRDRVGDTQYF. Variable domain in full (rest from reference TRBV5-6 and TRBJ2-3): DAGVTQSPTHLIKTRGQQVTLRCSPKSGHDTVSWYQQALGQGPQFIFQYYEEEERQRGNFPDRFSGHQFPNYSSELNVNALLLGDSALYLCASRLIRDRVGDTQYFGPGTRLTVL.